This TCR beta chain was recorded in a study of response to subunit inactivated influenza vaccine. Points from the study as a whole: The authors put forward the suggestion that each seasonal influenza vaccination may bring in only a limited number of new T cells.

TCRdb passed the RT-PCR reads through MiXCR, listing each CDR3 protein once. This table holds around 530,000 distinct CDR3 sequences, around 11% found once. V was pared by 4 bases and J by 6 bases, with 12 bases of the junction left unmatched. Germline lookup yields CDR1 SGHRS and CDR2 YFSETQ. The CDR3 has 15 residues. As for this clonotype: Its antigen is unknown.

The source material was PBMCs from blood, sampled on the day of vaccination. The clonotype comes from a man in his forties or fifties who received an inactivated influenza vaccine. The J gene is TRBJ2-7, the V gene TRBV5-1; 8 bases align to TRBD1. Written as DNA, the CDR3 is TGCGCCAGCAGCGAAGTGGACAGGGAATCTAGCGAGCAGTACTTC. Translation: CASSEVDRESSEQYF.